Included here is one TCR beta chain sequence, with context. As yet, its antigen is unknown. One entry per CDR3 protein results from TCRdb running MiXCR on the reads. The profile shows around 570,000 distinct CDR3 sequences, almost 40% of them singletons. This entry is derived from a study of T cell repertoires in cytomegalovirus infection. The CDR3 spans 15 residues. V dropped 3 bases and J dropped 0 bases, with 8 bases sitting between them. Germline assignment: CDR1 SGHTA and CDR2 FQGTGA. The chain couples TRBV7-3 to TRBJ1-4; D uncertain. This receptor was taken from a human donor in good health (CMV status not recorded). Some clones in this sample may be carry-over from other donors' samples. Sequencing was performed on cultured PBMCs, taken from culture after CMV antigen stimulation. The CDR3 protein is CASSFLDATNEKLFF. The CDR3 bases are TGTGCCAGCAGCTTTCTGGACGCAACTAATGAAAAACTGTTTTTT.